The clone carrying this T cell receptor (beta chain) has only a few counts. Its target is not known. The entry originates in a study of early T cells in non-severe SARS-CoV-2 infection. Study-level findings and limits: Clonotype matching in VDJdb favored anti-spike CD8 responses and did not capture private and CD4 specificities.

This CDR3 comprises 17 residues. Looked up from germline, CDR1 is SGDLS and CDR2 is YYNGEE. Trimming at V came to 0 bases and at J to 5 bases, leaving 6 bases not matched to a gene. Unique molecular identifiers were attached to individual cDNA molecules. Using its own MiXCR run on the 5' RACE reads, TCRdb lists one record per CDR3 protein. The table records 60,000 to 85,000 distinct CDR3 sequences, roughly a sixth of them present only once. The chain has TRBV9 and TRBJ2-3; 13 positions match TRBD2. Sequencing input: whole blood. The clonotype was recovered from an adult who was a healthcare worker with PCR-confirmed SARS-CoV-2 infection or an uninfected control (not recorded which). The CDR3 loop reads CASSVEELAGGLDTQYF. The CDR3 DNA sequence: TGTGCCAGCAGCGTAGAAGAACTAGCGGGGGGGCTAGATACGCAGTATTTT.